The clone carrying this T cell receptor beta chain was observed a handful of times. The CDR3 extends over 16 amino acids. V shed 7 bases and J 4 bases; nucleotides not matched to a gene: 13. Germline-derived CDR1 and CDR2 are SGHVS and FQNEAQ. One entry per CDR3 protein, called by TCRdb with MiXCR from the 5' RACE reads. Among 500,000 to 600,000 distinct CDR3 sequences listed, roughly a fifth were seen once. The sample comes from a study of identical twins. The data also belong to a second study, concerning T cells expressing NK-cell markers. That work contributes: Within the sequenced cohort of eight donors, seven exhibited HCMV seropositivity and one was seronegative. Roughly 6 of the donors carried dominant NKG2C+ clonotypes that took up roughly 1.0-8% of their CD8+ T cells.

This receptor was identified in a woman younger than 30 in good health. V gene TRBV7-8 combines with J gene TRBJ1-3; 7 nucleotides line up with TRBD1. Sequencing input: CD4+ T cells sorted from blood. The CDR3 coding sequence is TGTGCCAGCACTAATTACTACAGGGGCTCGGGAAACACCATATATTTT. It yields the protein CASTNYYRGSGNTIYF.